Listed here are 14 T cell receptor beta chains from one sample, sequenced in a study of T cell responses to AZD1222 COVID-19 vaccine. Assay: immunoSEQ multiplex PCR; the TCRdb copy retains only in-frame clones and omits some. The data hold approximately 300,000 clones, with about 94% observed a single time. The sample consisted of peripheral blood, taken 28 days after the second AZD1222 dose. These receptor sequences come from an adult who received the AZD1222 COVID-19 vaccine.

The DNA of the CDR3 is TGTGCCAGCAGAAATTGGCAGGGGACAGGGGGTCGCAATGAGCAGTTCTTC. Protein product: CASRNWQGTGGRNEQFF. The V call is TRBV7-9, the J call TRBJ2-1; 11 bases align to TRBD1. Germline lookup yields CDR1 SEHNR and CDR2 FQNEAQ (reference sequence). The CDR3 contains 17 residues. The V and J ends lost 6 bases and 6 bases, in that order; junction bases with no gene match: 13.

DNA of the CDR3: TGTGCCAGCAGCTTGGAAGGGGGACACCTCTACAATGAGCAGTTCTTC. Protein sequence: CASSLEGGHLYNEQFF. This chain uses TRBV5-4 with TRBJ2-1; possibly TRBD1 for D (6 bases). CDR1 and CDR2 from the germline V gene are SGHNT and YYREEE (reference sequence). The CDR3 totals 16 residues. V lost 0 bases to trimming and J lost 3 bases, with 13 bases between them.

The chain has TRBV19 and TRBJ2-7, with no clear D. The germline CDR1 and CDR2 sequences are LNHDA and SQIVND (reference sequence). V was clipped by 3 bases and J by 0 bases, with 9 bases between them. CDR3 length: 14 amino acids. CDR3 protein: CASSIGRLSYEQYF. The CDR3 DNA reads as TGTGCCAGTAGTATTGGCCGACTCTCCTACGAGCAGTACTTC.

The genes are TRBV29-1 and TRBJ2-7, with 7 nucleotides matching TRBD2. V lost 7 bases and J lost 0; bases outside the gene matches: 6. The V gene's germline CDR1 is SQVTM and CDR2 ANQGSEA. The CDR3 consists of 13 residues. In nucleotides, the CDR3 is TGCAGCGCTATCGGGGGGAGCTCCTACGAGCAGTACTTC. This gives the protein CSAIGGSSYEQYF.

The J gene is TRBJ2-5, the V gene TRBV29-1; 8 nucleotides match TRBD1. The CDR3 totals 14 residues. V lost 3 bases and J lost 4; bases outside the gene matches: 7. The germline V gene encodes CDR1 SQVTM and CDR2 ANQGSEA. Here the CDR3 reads CSVEGRGLGETQYF. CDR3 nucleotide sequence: TGCAGCGTTGAGGGCAGGGGGCTAGGAGAGACCCAGTACTTC.

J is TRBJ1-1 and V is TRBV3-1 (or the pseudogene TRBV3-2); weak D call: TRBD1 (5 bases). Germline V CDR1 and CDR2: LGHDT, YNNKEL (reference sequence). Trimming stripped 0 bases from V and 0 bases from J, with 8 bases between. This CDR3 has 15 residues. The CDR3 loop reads CASSQDRALNTEAFF. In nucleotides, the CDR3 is TGTGCCAGCAGCCAAGACAGGGCCCTGAACACTGAAGCTTTCTTT.

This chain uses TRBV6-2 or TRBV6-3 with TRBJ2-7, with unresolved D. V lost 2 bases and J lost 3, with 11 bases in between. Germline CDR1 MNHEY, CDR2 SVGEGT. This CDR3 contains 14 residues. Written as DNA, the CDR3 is TGTGCCAGCAGTTACCGCCGGTACCTCTACGAGCAGTACTTC. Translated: CASSYRRYLYEQYF.

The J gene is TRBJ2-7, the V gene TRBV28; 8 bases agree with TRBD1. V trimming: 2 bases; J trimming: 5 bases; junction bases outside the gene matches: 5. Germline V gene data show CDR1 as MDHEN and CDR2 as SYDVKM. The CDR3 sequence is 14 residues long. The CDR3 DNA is TGTGCCAGCAGTTTACGAGGACAGGGCGACGAGCAGTACTTC. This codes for CASSLRGQGDEQYF.

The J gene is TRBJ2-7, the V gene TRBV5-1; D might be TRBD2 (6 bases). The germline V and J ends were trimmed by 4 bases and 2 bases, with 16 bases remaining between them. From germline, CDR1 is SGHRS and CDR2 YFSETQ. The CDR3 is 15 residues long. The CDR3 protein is CASSVTRDSPYEQYF. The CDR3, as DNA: TGCGCCAGCAGCGTTACCCGGGACTCCCCCTACGAGCAGTACTTC.

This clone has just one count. CDR3 loop: CASSDGGQGGNTIYF. CDR3 sequence (DNA): TGTGCCAGCAGTGACGGGGGACAGGGTGGAAACACCATATATTTT. V usage is TRBV6-1 and J usage is TRBJ1-3; 9 bases are a match to TRBD1. In germline, CDR1 is MNHNS, CDR2 SASEGT. The length of the CDR3 is 15 residues. The junction had 3 bases not matched to a gene; V was cut back by 3 bases and J by 3 bases.

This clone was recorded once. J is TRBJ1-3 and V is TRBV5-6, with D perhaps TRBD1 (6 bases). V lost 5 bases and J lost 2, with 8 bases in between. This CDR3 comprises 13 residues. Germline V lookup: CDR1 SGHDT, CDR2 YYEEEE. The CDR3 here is CASSQGTGNTIYF. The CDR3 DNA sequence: TGTGCCAGCAGTCAGGGGACTGGAAACACCATATATTTT.

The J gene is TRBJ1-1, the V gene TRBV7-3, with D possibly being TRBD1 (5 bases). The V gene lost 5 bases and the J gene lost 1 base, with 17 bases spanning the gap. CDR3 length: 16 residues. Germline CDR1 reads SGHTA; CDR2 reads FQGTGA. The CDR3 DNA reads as TGTGCCAGCAGCCTGGCGGGAGGGGACCCGAACACTGAAGCTTTCTTT. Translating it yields CASSLAGGDPNTEAFF.

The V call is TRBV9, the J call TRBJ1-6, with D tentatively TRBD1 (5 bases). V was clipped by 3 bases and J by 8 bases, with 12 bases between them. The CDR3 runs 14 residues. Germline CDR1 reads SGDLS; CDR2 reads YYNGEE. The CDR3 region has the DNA TGTGCCAGCAGCGGCCCCGGGGGGGATTCACCCCTCCACTTT. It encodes CASSGPGGDSPLHF.

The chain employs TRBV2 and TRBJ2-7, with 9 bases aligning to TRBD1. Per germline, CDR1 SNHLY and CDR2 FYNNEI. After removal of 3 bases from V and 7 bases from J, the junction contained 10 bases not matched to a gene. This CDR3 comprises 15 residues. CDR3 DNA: TGTGCCAGCAGTGACGCTGGACAGGGGCTTTGGGAGCAGTACTTC. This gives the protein CASSDAGQGLWEQYF. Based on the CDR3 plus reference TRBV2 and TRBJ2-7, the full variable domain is EPEVTQTPSHQVTQMGQEVILRCVPISNHLYFYWYRQILGQKVEFLVSFYNNEISEKSEIFDDQFSVERPDGSNFTLKIRSTKLEDSAMYFCASSDAGQGLWEQYFGPGTRLTVT.